This TCR beta chain appears in the sequencing data of a study of control samples from healthy donors and cancer patients. The data were produced by immunoSEQ multiplex PCR, yet TCRdb's version contains in-frame clones alone and is incomplete. This table has some 140,000 clones, roughly 94% appearing once. Sequencing was performed on blood. The receptor comes from a middle-aged man in good health.

The CDR3 DNA reads as TGTGCCAGCAGCTTAGCGCGGGGCAGAGGCTACACCTTC. Amino acid sequence: CASSLARGRGYTF. V and J are TRBV7-9 and TRBJ1-2; weak D call: TRBD1 (5 bases). V was shortened by 0 bases and J by 8 bases, with 10 bases between the two germline ends. The CDR3 is 13 amino acids. The V gene's germline CDR1 is SEHNR and CDR2 FQNEAQ (reference sequence). The full variable domain, its missing parts supplied by reference TRBV7-9 and TRBJ1-2, is DTGVSQNPRHKITKRGQNVTFRCDPISEHNRLYWYRQTLGQGPEFLTYFQNEAQLEKSRLLSDRFSAERPKGSFSTLEIQRTEQGDSAMYLCASSLARGRGYTFGSGTRLTVV.